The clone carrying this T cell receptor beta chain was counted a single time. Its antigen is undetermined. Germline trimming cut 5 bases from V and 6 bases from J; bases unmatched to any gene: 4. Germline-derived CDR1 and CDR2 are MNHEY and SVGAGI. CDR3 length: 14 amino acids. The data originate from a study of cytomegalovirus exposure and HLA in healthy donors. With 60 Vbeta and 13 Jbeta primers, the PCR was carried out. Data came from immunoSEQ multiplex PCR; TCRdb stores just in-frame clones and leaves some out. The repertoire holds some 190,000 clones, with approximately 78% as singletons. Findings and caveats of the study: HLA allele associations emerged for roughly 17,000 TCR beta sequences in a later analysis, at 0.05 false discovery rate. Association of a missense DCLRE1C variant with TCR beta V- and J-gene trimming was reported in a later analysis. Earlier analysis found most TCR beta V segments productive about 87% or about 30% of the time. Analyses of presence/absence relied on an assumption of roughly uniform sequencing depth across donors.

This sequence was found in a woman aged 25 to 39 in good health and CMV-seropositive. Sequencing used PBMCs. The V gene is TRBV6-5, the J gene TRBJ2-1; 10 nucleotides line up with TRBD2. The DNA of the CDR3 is TGTGCCAGCAGTCGAGCGGGAGGGAGCAATGAGCAGTTCTTC. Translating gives CASSRAGGSNEQFF.